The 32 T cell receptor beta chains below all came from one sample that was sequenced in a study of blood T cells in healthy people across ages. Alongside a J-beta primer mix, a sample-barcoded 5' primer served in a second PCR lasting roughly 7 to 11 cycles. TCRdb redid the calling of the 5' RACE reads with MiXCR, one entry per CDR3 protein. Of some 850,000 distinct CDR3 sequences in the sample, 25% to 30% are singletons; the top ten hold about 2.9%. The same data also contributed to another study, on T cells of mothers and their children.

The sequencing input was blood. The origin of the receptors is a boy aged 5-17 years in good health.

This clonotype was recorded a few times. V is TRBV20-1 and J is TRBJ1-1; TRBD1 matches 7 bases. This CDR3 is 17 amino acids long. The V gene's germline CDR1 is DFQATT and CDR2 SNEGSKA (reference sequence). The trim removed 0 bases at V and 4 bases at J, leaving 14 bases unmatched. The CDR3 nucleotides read TGCAGTGCTAGAGATCTCGCCCACAGGGGTTTTTCCACTGAAGCTTTCTTT. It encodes CSARDLAHRGFSTEAFF.

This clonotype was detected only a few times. The DNA for the CDR3 is TGCAGCGTAGGACAGGGAACCACAGATACGCAGTATTTT. Protein sequence: CSVGQGTTDTQYF. V is TRBV29-1 and J is TRBJ2-3; TRBD1 matches 8 bases. The CDR3 is 13 residues long. Germline lookup yields CDR1 SQVTM and CDR2 ANQGSEA. Unmatched junction bases numbered 4, after V lost 6 bases and J lost 2 bases.

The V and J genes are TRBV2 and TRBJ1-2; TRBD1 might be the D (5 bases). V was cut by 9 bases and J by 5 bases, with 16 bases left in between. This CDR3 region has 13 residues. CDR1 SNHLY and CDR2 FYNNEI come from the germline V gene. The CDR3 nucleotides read TGTGCCAGTGGGCCGGAAGGGGTTTATGGCTACACCTTC. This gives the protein CASGPEGVYGYTF.

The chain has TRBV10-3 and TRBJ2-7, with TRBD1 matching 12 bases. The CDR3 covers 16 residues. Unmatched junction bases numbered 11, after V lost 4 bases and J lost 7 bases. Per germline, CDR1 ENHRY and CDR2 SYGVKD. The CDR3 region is CAISAFQGQGAEEQYF. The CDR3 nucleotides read TGTGCCATCAGTGCGTTTCAGGGACAGGGGGCTGAAGAGCAGTACTTC.

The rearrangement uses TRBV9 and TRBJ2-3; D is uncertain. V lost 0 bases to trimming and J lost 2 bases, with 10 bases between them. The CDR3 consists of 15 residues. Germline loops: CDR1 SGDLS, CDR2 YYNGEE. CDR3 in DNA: TGTGCCAGCAGCGTAGGGGCGCAACCCACAGATACGCAGTATTTT. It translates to CASSVGAQPTDTQYF.

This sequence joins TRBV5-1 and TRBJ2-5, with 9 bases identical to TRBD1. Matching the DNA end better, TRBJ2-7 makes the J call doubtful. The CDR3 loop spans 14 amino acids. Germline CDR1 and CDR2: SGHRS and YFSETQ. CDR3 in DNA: TGCGCCAGCGGCGACCCGACAGGGGGCTACGAGCAGTACTTC. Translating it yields CASGDPTGGYEQYF.

CDR3: CASSLGTATSGANVLTF. The CDR3 DNA reads as TGCGCCAGCAGCCTAGGGACGGCTACCTCTGGGGCCAACGTCCTGACTTTC. V and J are TRBV5-1 and TRBJ2-6; D is perhaps TRBD1 or TRBD2 (5 bases each). V dropped 4 bases and J dropped 0 bases, with 14 bases sitting between them. Per the germline V gene, CDR1 is SGHRS and CDR2 is YFSETQ. The CDR3 loop spans 17 amino acids.

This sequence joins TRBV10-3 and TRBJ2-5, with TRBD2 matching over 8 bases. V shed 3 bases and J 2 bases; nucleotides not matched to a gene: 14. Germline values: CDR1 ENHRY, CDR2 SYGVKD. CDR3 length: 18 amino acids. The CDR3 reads CAISDSRGAQYSQETQYF. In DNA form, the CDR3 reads TGTGCCATCAGTGATTCGCGGGGGGCCCAGTATAGTCAAGAGACCCAGTACTTC.

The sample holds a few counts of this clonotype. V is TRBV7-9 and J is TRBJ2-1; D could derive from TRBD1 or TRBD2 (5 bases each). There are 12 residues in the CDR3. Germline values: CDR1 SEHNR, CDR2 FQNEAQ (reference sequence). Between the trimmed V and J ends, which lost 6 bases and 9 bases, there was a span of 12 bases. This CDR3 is CASRPGQLEQFF. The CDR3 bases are TGTGCCAGCAGGCCGGGGCAGCTTGAGCAGTTCTTC.

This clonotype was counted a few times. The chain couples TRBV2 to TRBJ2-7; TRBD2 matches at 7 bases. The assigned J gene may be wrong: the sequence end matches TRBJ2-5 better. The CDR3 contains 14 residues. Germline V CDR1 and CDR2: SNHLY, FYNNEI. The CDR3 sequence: CASKLEGTKETQYF. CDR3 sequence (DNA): TGTGCCAGCAAGCTTGAAGGGACTAAAGAGACCCAGTACTTC.

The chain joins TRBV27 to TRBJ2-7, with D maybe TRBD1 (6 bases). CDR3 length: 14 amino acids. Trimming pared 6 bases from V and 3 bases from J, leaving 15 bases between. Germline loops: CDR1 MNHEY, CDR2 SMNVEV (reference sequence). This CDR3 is CASRYRATYYEQYF. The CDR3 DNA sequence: TGTGCCAGCAGGTACAGGGCTACCTACTACGAGCAGTACTTC.

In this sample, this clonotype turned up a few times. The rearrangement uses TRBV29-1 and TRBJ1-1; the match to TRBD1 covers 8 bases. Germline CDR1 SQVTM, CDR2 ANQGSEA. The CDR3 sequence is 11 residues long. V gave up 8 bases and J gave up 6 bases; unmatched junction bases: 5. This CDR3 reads CSSGTGAEAFF. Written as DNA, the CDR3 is TGCAGCTCCGGGACAGGCGCTGAAGCTTTCTTT.

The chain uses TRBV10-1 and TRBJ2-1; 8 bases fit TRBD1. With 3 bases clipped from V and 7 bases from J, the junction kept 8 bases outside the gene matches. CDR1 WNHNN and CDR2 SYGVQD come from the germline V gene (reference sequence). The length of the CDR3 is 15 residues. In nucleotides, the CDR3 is TGCGCCAGCAGTGAAGCGGCAGGGGGCCTTAATGAGCAGTTCTTC. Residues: CASSEAAGGLNEQFF.

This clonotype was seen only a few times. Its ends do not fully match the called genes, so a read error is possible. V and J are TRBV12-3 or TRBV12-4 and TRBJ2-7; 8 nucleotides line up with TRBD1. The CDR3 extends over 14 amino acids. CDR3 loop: CASSFLGQGYERYF. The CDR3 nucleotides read TGTGCCAGCAGTTTTTTAGGACAGGGTTACGAGCGGTACTTC.

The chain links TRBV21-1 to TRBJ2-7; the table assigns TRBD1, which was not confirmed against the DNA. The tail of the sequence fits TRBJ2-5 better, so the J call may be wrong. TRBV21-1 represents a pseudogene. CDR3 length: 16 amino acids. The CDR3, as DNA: TGTGCCAGCAGCAATACGGACAGGCCCAAGTCGGAGACCCAGTACTTC. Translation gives CASSNTDRPKSETQYF.

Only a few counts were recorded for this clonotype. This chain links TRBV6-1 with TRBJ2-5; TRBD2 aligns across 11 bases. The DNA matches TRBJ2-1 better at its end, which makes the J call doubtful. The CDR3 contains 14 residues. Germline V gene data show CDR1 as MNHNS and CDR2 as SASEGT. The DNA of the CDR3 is TGTGCCATCCTGACTAGCGGGGCGGGAAATGAGCAGTTCTTC. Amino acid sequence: CAILTSGAGNEQFF.

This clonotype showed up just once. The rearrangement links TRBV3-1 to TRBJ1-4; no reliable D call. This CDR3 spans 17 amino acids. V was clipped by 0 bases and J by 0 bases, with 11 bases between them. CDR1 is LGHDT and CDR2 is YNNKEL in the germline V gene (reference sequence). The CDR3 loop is CASSQDETRATNEKLFF. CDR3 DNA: TGTGCCAGCAGCCAAGATGAGACCCGGGCAACTAATGAAAAACTGTTTTTT.

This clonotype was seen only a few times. DNA of the CDR3: TGTGCCAGCAGTTACTCGAGTGGGAGGGGGGAGCTGTTTTTT. Translated: CASSYSSGRGELFF. This chain uses TRBV6-6 with TRBJ2-2, with D possibly being TRBD2 (6 bases). Germline loops: CDR1 MNHNY, CDR2 SVGAGI (reference sequence). V was pared by 0 bases and J by 8 bases, with 10 bases between. This CDR3 is built from 14 residues.

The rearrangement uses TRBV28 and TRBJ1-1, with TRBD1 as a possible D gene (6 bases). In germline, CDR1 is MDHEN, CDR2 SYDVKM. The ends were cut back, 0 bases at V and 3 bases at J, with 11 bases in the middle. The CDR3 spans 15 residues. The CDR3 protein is CASSLWTGWDTEAFF. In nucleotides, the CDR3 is TGTGCCAGCAGTTTATGGACAGGATGGGACACTGAAGCTTTCTTT.

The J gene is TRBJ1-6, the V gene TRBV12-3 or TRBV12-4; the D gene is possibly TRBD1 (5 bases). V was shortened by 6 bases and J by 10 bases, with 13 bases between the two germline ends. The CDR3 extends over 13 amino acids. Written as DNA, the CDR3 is TGTGCCAGCAGGAACGAGGGGAGATCACCCCTCCACTTT. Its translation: CASRNEGRSPLHF.

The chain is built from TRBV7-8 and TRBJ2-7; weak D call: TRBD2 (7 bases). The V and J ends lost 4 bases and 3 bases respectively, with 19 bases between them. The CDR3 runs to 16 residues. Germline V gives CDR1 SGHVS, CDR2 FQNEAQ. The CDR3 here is CASSSGGRGTFYEQYF. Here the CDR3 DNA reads TGTGCCAGCAGCTCCGGGGGGCGGGGGACCTTCTACGAGCAGTACTTC. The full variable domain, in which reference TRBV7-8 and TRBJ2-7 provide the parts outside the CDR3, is GAGVSQSPRYKVAKRGQDVALRCDPISGHVSLFWYQQALGQGPEFLTYFQNEAQLDKSGLPSDRFFAERPEGSVSTLKIQRTQQEDSAVYLCASSSGGRGTFYEQYFGPGTRLTVT.

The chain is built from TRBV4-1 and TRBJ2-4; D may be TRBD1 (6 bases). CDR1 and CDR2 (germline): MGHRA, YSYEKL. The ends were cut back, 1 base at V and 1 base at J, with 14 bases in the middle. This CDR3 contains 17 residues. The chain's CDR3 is CASSQVVLRGAKNIQYF. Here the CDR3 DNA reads TGCGCCAGCAGCCAAGTTGTCCTCAGGGGTGCCAAAAACATTCAGTACTTC.

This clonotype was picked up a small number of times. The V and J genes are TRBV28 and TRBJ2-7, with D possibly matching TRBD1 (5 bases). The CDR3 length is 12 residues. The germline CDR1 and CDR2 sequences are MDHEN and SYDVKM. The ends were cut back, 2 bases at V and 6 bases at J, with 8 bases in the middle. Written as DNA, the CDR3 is TGTGCCAGCAGTTTAAGGCAGGGCGAGCAGTACTTC. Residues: CASSLRQGEQYF.

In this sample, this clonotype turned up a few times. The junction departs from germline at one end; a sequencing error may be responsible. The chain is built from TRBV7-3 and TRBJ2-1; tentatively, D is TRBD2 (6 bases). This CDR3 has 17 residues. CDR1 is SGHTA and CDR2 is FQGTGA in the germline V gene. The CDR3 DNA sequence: TGTGCCAGCAGCCCACAACCGGGACTCGGGTCCTTCAATGAGCAGTTCTTC. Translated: CASSPQPGLGSFNEQFF.

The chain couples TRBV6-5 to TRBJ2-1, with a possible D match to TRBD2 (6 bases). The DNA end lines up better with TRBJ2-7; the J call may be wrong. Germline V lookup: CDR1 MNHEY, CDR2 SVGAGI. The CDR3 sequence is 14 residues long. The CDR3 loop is CASSRGAETYEQYF. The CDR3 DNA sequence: TGTGCCAGCAGCCGCGGGGCTGAAACCTACGAGCAGTACTTC.

The CDR3 here is CASSLSAGGRAEQFF. In DNA, the CDR3 is TGTGCCAGCAGCCTTTCAGCGGGGGGGCGCGCTGAGCAGTTCTTC. The chain is built from TRBV7-9 and TRBJ2-1; 10 bases fit TRBD2. The V and J ends lost 5 bases and 9 bases, in that order; junction bases with no gene match: 10. The length of the CDR3 is 15 residues. Germline CDR1 and CDR2: SEHNR and FQNEAQ (reference sequence).

The CDR3 spells CASRPRLNTEAFF. The CDR3 DNA reads as TGTGCCAGCAGGCCTAGGTTGAACACTGAAGCTTTCTTT. The chain employs TRBV28 and TRBJ1-1, with D uncertain. CDR3 length equals 13 residues. Germline assignment: CDR1 MDHEN and CDR2 SYDVKM. V was trimmed by 6 bases and J by 0 bases, leaving 8 bases between them. The variable domain in full, completed from reference TRBV28 and TRBJ1-1, reads DVKVTQSSRYLVKRTGEKVFLECVQDMDHENMFWYRQDPGLGLRLIYFSYDVKMKEKGDIPEGYSVSREKKERFSLILESASTNQTSMYLCASRPRLNTEAFFGQGTRLTVV.

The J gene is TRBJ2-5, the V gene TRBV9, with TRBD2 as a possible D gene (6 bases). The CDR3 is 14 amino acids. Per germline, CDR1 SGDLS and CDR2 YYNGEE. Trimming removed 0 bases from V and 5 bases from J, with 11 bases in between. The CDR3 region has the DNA TGTGCCAGCAGCGTAGGTTCTGGAGGGGAGACCCAGTACTTC. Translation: CASSVGSGGETQYF.

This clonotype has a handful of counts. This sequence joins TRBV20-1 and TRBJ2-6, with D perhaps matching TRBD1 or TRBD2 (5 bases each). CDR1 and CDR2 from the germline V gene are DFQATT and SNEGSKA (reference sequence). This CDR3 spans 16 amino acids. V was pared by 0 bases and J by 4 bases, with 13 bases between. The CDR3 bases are TGCAGTGCTAGAGATCTGGGCAGGGACGGGGCCAACGTCCTGACTTTC. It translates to CSARDLGRDGANVLTF.

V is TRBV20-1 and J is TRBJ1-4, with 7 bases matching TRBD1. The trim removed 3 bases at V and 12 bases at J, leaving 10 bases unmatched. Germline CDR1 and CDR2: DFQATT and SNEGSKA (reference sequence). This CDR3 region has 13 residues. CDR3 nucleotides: TGCAGTGCTAGTAAGGGGGCAGGGGAAGAACTGTTTTTT. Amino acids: CSASKGAGEELFF.

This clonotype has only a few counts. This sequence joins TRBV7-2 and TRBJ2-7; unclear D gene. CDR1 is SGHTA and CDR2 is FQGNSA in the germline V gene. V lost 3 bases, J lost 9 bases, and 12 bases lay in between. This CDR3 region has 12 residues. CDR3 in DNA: TGTGCCAGCAGCTTGAACCAGATCGGGCAGTACTTC. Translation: CASSLNQIGQYF.

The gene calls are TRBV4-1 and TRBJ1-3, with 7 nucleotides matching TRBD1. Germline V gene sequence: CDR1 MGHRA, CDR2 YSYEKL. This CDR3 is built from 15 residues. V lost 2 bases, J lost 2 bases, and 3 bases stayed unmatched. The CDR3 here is CASSQPTGPGNTIYF. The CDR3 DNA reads TGCGCCAGCAGCCAACCGACAGGGCCTGGAAACACCATATATTTT.